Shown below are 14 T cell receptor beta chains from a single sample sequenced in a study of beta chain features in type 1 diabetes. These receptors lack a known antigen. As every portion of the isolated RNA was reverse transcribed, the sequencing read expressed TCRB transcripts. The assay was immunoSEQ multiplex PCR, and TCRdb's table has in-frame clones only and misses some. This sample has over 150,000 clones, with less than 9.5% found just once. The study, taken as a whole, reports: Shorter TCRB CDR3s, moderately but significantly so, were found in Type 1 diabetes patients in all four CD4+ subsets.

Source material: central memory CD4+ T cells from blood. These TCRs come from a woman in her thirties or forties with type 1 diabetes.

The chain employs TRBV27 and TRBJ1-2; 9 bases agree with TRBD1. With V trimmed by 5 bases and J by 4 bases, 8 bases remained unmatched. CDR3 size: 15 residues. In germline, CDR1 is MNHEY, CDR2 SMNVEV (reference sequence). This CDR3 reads CASSPGTGKSYGYTF. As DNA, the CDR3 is TGTGCCAGCAGTCCGGGGACAGGGAAGTCCTATGGCTACACCTTC.

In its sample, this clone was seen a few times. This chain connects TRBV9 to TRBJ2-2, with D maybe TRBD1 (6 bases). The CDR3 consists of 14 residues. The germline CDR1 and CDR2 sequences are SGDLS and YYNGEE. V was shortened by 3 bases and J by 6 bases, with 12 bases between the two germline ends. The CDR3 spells CASSATGKAGELFF. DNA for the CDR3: TGTGCCAGCAGCGCAACAGGGAAGGCCGGGGAGCTGTTTTTT.

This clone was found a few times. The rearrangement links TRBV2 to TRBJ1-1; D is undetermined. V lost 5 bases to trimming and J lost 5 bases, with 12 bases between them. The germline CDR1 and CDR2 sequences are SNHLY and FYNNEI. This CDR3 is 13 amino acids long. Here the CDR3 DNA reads TGTGCCAGCAGTACTAACCCGGCGACTGAAGCTTTCTTT. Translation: CASSTNPATEAFF.

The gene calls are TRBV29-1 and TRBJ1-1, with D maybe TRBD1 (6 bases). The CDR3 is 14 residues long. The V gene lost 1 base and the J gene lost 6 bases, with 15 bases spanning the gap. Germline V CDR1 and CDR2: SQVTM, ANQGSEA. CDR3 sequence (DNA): TGCAGCGTTGAAGGGCAGGGACAAGGGGCTGAAGCTTTCTTT. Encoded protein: CSVEGQGQGAEAFF.

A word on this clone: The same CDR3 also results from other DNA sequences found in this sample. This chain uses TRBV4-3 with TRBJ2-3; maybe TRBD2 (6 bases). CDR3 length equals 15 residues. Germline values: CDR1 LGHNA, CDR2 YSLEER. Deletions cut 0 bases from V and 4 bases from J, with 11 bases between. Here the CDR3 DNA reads TGCGCCAGCAGCCAAGATAGGCCGGGAGCAGATACGCAGTATTTT. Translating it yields CASSQDRPGADTQYF.

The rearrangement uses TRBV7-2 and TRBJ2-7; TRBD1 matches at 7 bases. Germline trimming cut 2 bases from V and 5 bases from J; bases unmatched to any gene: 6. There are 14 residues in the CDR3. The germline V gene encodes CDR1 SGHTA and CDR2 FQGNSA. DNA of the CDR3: TGTGCCAGCAGCTTAACCGGACAGGCCCACGAGCAGTACTTC. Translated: CASSLTGQAHEQYF.

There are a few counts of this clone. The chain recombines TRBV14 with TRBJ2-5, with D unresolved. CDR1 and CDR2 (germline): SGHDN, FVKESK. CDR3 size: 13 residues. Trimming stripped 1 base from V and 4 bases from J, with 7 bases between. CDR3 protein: CASSQGPLETQYF. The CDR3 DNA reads TGTGCCAGCAGCCAAGGGCCTCTAGAGACCCAGTACTTC.

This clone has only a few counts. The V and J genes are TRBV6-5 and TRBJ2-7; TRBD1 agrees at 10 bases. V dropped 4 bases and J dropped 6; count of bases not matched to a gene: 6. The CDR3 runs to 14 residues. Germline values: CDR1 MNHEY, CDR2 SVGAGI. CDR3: CASSFVTGGREQYF. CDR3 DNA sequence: TGTGCCAGCAGTTTTGTGACAGGGGGCCGCGAGCAGTACTTC.

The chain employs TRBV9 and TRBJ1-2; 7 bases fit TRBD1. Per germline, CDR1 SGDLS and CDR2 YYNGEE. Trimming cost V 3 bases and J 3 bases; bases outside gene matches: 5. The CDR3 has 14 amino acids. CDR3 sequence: CASSETGTDYGYTF. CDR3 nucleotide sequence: TGTGCCAGCAGCGAGACAGGGACGGACTATGGCTACACCTTC. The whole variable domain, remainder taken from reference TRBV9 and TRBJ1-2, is DSGVTQTPKHLITATGQRVTLRCSPRSGDLSVYWYQQSLDQGLQFLIQYYNGEERAKGNILERFSAQQFPDLHSELNLSSLELGDSALYFCASSETGTDYGYTFGSGTRLTVV.

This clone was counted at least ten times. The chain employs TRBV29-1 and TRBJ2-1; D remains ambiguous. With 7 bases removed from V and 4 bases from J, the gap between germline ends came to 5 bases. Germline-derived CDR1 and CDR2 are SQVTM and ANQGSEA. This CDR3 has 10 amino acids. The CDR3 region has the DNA TGCAGCGCAATGTACAATGAGCAGTTCTTC. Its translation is CSAMYNEQFF.

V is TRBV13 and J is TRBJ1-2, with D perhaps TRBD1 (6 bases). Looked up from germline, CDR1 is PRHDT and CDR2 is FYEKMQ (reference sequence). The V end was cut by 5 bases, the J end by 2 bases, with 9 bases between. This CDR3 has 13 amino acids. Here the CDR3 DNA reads TGTGCCAGCAGCCGGACAGCCAACTATGGCTACACCTTC. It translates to CASSRTANYGYTF. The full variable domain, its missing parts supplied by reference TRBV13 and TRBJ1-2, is AAGVIQSPRHLIKEKRETATLKCYPIPRHDTVYWYQQGPGQDPQFLISFYEKMQSDKGSIPDRFSAQQFSDYHSELNMSSLELGDSALYFCASSRTANYGYTFGSGTRLTVV.

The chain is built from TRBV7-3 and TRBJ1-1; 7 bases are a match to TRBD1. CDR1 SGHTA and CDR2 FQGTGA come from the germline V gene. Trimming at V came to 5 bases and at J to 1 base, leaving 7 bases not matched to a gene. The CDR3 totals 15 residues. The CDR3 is CASSRGGTANTEAFF. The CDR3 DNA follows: TGTGCCAGCAGCCGGGGCGGGACAGCGAACACTGAAGCTTTCTTT.

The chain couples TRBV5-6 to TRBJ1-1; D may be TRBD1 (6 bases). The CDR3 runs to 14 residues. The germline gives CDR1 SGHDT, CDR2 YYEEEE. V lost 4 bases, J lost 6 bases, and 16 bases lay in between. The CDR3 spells CASSGYTGIAEAFF. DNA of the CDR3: TGTGCCAGCAGCGGGTATACAGGGATAGCTGAAGCTTTCTTT.

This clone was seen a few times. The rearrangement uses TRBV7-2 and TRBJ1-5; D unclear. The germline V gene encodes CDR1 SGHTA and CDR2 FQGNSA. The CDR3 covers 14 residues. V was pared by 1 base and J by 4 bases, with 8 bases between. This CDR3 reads CASSLEWANQPQHF. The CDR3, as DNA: TGTGCCAGCAGCTTAGAGTGGGCGAATCAGCCCCAGCATTTT.